A single sample is the source of the 30 T cell receptor beta chains below, sequenced in a study of OX40 agonist ivuxolimab in advanced cancers. Method: immunoSEQ multiplex PCR; TCRdb's copy keeps in-frame clones and lacks some. In the table there are 20,000 to 25,000 clones, 75% to 80% of which are singletons. The sample in question was CD4+ or CD8+ T cells sorted from blood, obtained in a trial of the OX40 agonist ivuxolimab. All receptors derive from an adult with an advanced solid tumor such as melanoma, head and neck, liver or kidney cancer.

The rearrangement uses TRBV2 and TRBJ2-7, with 7 bases that match TRBD1. This CDR3 has 14 amino acids. The V gene's germline CDR1 is SNHLY and CDR2 FYNNEI. V trimming: 8 bases; J trimming: 0 bases; junction bases outside the gene matches: 7. The CDR3 loop is CASLKGQSSYEQYF. In nucleotides, the CDR3 is TGTGCCAGCCTAAAGGGACAGTCCTCCTACGAGCAGTACTTC.

This clone was counted between two and nine times. This rearrangement joins TRBV10-2 to TRBJ1-1, with a weak D call TRBD1 (5 bases). The CDR3 sequence is 13 residues long. The germline V and J ends were trimmed by 4 bases and 5 bases, with 11 bases remaining between them. Germline CDR1 reads WSHSY; CDR2 reads SAAADI. For the CDR3, the DNA is TGCGCCAGCAGTGGGGGGGGATGGACTGAAGCTTTCTTT. As protein: CASSGGGWTEAFF.

The V and J genes are TRBV6-1 and TRBJ1-2; D not resolved. This CDR3 contains 15 residues. Germline V gene data show CDR1 as MNHNS and CDR2 as SASEGT. Trimming stripped 4 bases from V and 4 bases from J, with 16 bases between. The CDR3 DNA reads TGTGCCAGCAGTGTGGATCCTCGGTCATCCTATGGCTACACCTTC. This encodes CASSVDPRSSYGYTF.

The CDR3: CASSRGRSGGFNEQFF. CDR3 coding DNA: TGTGCCAGCAGCCGGGGGCGGAGTGGGGGGTTCAATGAGCAGTTCTTC. V and J are TRBV11-3 and TRBJ2-1; D might be TRBD1 or TRBD2, each matching 6 bases. Trimming pared 5 bases from V and 6 bases from J, leaving 20 bases between. This CDR3 spans 16 amino acids. The germline gives CDR1 SGHNT, CDR2 YENEEA.

The table lists this clone with a few counts. The V gene is TRBV7-3, the J gene TRBJ2-5; TRBD2 might be the D (5 bases). CDR1 SGHTA and CDR2 FQGTGA come from the germline V gene. The CDR3 is 14 residues long. V was cut by 2 bases and J by 0 bases, with 7 bases left in between. Written as DNA, the CDR3 is TGTGCCAGCAGCTTAGACGGGAACCAAGAGACCCAGTACTTC. As protein: CASSLDGNQETQYF.

This clone was recorded once. This chain links TRBV4-1 with TRBJ2-7, with a weak D call TRBD2 (6 bases). The CDR3 loop spans 14 amino acids. V lost 3 bases and J lost 5, with 14 bases in between. Germline V gene data show CDR1 as MGHRA and CDR2 as YSYEKL. CDR3 in amino acids: CASSHGGGFNEQYF. The CDR3 DNA sequence: TGCGCCAGCAGCCATGGGGGAGGTTTCAACGAGCAGTACTTC.

To note about this clone: An end of the junction does not agree with germline; a read error may underlie this. The chain joins TRBV9 to TRBJ1-4, with D possibly TRBD1 on 5 matching bases. This CDR3 comprises 14 residues. Germline CDR1 is SGDLS and CDR2 is YYNGEE. For the CDR3, the DNA is TGTGCCGGCAGCGTAGAGGGGATAGGTGAAAAACTGTTTTTT. Its translation: CAGSVEGIGEKLFF.

The rearrangement joins TRBV7-2 to TRBJ2-7, with 9 bases matching TRBD2. Germline CDR1 SGHTA, CDR2 FQGNSA. V shed 1 base and J 2 bases; nucleotides not matched to a gene: 3. The CDR3 extends over 15 amino acids. The CDR3 nucleotides read TGTGCCAGCAGCTTAGAAGGCGGGGGGGCCTACGAGCAGTACTTC. This gives the protein CASSLEGGGAYEQYF.

The chain joins TRBV19 to TRBJ2-7, with D perhaps assigned TRBD1 or TRBD2 (5 bases each). Per germline, CDR1 LNHDA and CDR2 SQIVND (reference sequence). The CDR3 totals 15 residues. Trimming stripped 5 bases from V and 7 bases from J, with 21 bases between. The CDR3 reads CASSPRGRPPGEQYF. The CDR3 DNA sequence: TGTGCCAGTAGTCCTCGGGGTCGTCCCCCAGGGGAGCAGTACTTC. Complete variable domain (other parts from reference TRBV19 and TRBJ2-7): DGGITQSPKYLFRKEGQNVTLSCEQNLNHDAMYWYRQDPGQGLRLIYYSQIVNDFQKGDIAEGYSVSREKKESFPLTVTSAQKNPTAFYLCASSPRGRPPGEQYFGPGTRLTVT.

The chain is built from TRBV18 and TRBJ1-2; 9 nucleotides match TRBD1. The CDR3 extends over 14 amino acids. Germline CDR1 KGHSH, CDR2 LQKENI. The V and J ends lost 5 bases and 6 bases, in that order; junction bases with no gene match: 7. The CDR3 DNA follows: TGTGCCAGCTCAACACAGGGGGCGCGTGATGGCTACACCTTC. Translation: CASSTQGARDGYTF.

The V gene is TRBV7-9, the J gene TRBJ2-1, with TRBD2 matching over 10 bases. This CDR3 has 18 residues. V was clipped by 7 bases and J by 1 base; unmatched bases: 13. The germline gives CDR1 SEHNR, CDR2 FQNEAQ (reference sequence). DNA of the CDR3: TGTGCCAGCACCCCGGTTAGCGGGGGGCTAAGATCCTACAATGAGCAGTTCTTC. This gives the protein CASTPVSGGLRSYNEQFF. The full variable domain, completed using reference TRBV7-9 and TRBJ2-1, is DTGVSQNPRHKITKRGQNVTFRCDPISEHNRLYWYRQTLGQGPEFLTYFQNEAQLEKSRLLSDRFSAERPKGSFSTLEIQRTEQGDSAMYLCASTPVSGGLRSYNEQFFGPGTRLTVL.

The V call is TRBV2, the J call TRBJ2-2, with 9 positions matching TRBD1. In germline, CDR1 is SNHLY, CDR2 FYNNEI. The CDR3 contains 15 residues. Trimming at V came to 7 bases and at J to 3 bases, leaving 6 bases not matched to a gene. For the CDR3, the DNA is TGTGCCAGCACCATGACAGGGGGGTACACCGGGGAGCTGTTTTTT. Protein: CASTMTGGYTGELFF.

Note on this clone: The junction shows a germline mismatch at one end, possibly a read error. The chain combines TRBV30 with TRBJ2-5; D not resolved. Germline CDR1 GTSNPN, CDR2 SVGIG (reference sequence). CDR3 length: 12 amino acids. CDR3: CAWSVVGEAQYF. The CDR3 nucleotides are TGTGCCTGGAGTGTAGTCGGAGAGGCCCAGTACTTC.

The chain has TRBV28 and TRBJ1-1, with D possibly matching TRBD1 (5 bases). The V end lost 2 bases, the J end lost 4 bases, and 11 bases lay between the germline ends. Germline CDR1 reads MDHEN; CDR2 reads SYDVKM. The length of the CDR3 is 14 residues. The chain's CDR3 is CASSLIGATTEAFF. The CDR3 coding sequence is TGTGCCAGCAGTTTAATCGGGGCTACCACTGAAGCTTTCTTT.

The rearrangement links TRBV30 to TRBJ2-3; 8 positions agree with TRBD2. The CDR3 consists of 15 residues. V lost 4 bases to trimming and J lost 0 bases; unmatched junction nucleotides: 6. Germline CDR1 GTSNPN, CDR2 SVGIG (reference sequence). The CDR3 region has the DNA TGTGCCTGGACCTTAGCGGGGCCGAGCACAGATACGCAGTATTTT. Translation: CAWTLAGPSTDTQYF. Filled out from reference TRBV30 and TRBJ2-3, the complete variable domain reads SQTIHQWPATLVQPVGSPLSLECTVEGTSNPNLYWYRQAAGRGLQLLFYSVGIGQISSEVPQNLSASRPQDRQFILSSKKLLLSDSGFYLCAWTLAGPSTDTQYFGPGTRLTVL.

This chain connects TRBV5-1 to TRBJ1-3, with 10 bases matching TRBD1. The CDR3 spans 19 residues. Germline V gene lookup returns CDR1 SGHRS and CDR2 YFSETQ. With 0 bases clipped from V and 0 bases from J, the junction kept 9 bases outside the gene matches. The CDR3 coding sequence is TGCGCCAGCAGCTTGGTGGGACAGGGGCACTTGACCTCTGGAAACACCATATATTTT. Encoded protein: CASSLVGQGHLTSGNTIYF.

The rearrangement joins TRBV19 to TRBJ2-7; possible D gene TRBD1, 6 bases. The germline CDR1 and CDR2 sequences are LNHDA and SQIVND (reference sequence). CDR3 length equals 14 residues. Trimming left V 3 bases short and J 7 bases short, with 16 bases between. Written as DNA, the CDR3 is TGTGCCAGTAGTATCCGGACCAAGAGGGGGGAGCAGTACTTC. Amino acids: CASSIRTKRGEQYF.

This chain links TRBV6-5 with TRBJ1-1; D is undetermined. The CDR3 spans 13 residues. From germline, CDR1 is MNHEY and CDR2 SVGAGI. V lost 6 bases, J lost 1 base, and 9 bases lay in between. CDR3 loop: CASSLDGNTEAFF. The CDR3 DNA reads TGTGCCAGCAGCCTGGACGGGAACACTGAAGCTTTCTTT.

The chain is built from TRBV7-2 and TRBJ2-1; TRBD2 matches 9 bases. The V gene end was trimmed by 4 bases and the J gene end by 7 bases; junction bases not matched to a gene: 5. Germline V gene lookup returns CDR1 SGHTA and CDR2 FQGNSA. The CDR3 length is 14 residues. The CDR3 DNA reads as TGTGCCAGCAGCTCCGGGGCGGGAGGGAATGAGCAGTTCTTC. It translates to CASSSGAGGNEQFF.

The V gene is TRBV6-4, the J gene TRBJ2-3; 8 nucleotides align to TRBD2. Germline V lookup: CDR1 MRHNA, CDR2 SNTAGT. V was clipped by 2 bases and J by 4 bases; unmatched bases: 2. The CDR3 runs 14 residues. The CDR3 DNA is TGTGCCAGCAGTGACACCGGGGGGGCAGATACGCAGTATTTT. Its translation is CASSDTGGADTQYF.

The chain has TRBV19 and TRBJ1-2, with 8 bases that match TRBD1. The CDR3 contains 13 residues. V dropped 3 bases and J dropped 7; count of bases not matched to a gene: 4. The germline V gene encodes CDR1 LNHDA and CDR2 SQIVND (reference sequence). The CDR3 DNA is TGTGCCAGTAGTATCCTCACAGGGGGTGGCTACACCTTC. Its protein product is CASSILTGGGYTF.

The genes are TRBV30 and TRBJ1-1, with 7 bases lining up with TRBD1. Unmatched junction bases numbered 8, after V lost 3 bases and J lost 10 bases. Looked up from germline, CDR1 is GTSNPN and CDR2 is SVGIG (reference sequence). This CDR3 comprises 12 residues. CDR3 sequence: CAWSLGGLGAFF. The CDR3 coding sequence is TGTGCCTGGAGCCTAGGGGGCCTTGGAGCTTTCTTT.

For the CDR3, the DNA is TGTGCCAGCAGCTTATTAGCGGGAAAACCCTACAATGAGCAGTTCTTC. It specifies CASSLLAGKPYNEQFF. The V and J genes are TRBV11-2 and TRBJ2-1, with 8 bases aligning to TRBD2. J gave up 2 bases and V 2 bases, and 5 bases lay outside the gene matches. The germline CDR1 and CDR2 sequences are SGHAT and FQNNGV. The CDR3 is 16 amino acids.

This clone has just one count. The chain links TRBV18 to TRBJ2-4; TRBD1 matches 7 bases. Trimming took 4 bases from V and 3 from J; bases not matched to a gene: 9. The CDR3 covers 16 residues. Germline CDR1 and CDR2: KGHSH and LQKENI. In nucleotides, the CDR3 is TGTGCCAGCTCACTACAGAGGACAGGACTCAAAAACATTCAGTACTTC. Translating it yields CASSLQRTGLKNIQYF. Based on the CDR3 plus reference TRBV18 and TRBJ2-4, the full variable domain is NAGVMQNPRHLVRRRGQEARLRCSPMKGHSHVYWYRQLPEEGLKFMVYLQKENIIDESGMPKERFSAEFPKEGPSILRIQQVVRGDSAAYFCASSLQRTGLKNIQYFGAGTRLSVL.

The chain carries TRBV7-9 and TRBJ2-1, with TRBD2 matching 9 bases. The CDR3 has 17 amino acids. V was pared by 5 bases and J by 1 base, with 9 bases of the junction left unmatched. Looked up from germline, CDR1 is SEHNR and CDR2 is FQNEAQ (reference sequence). CDR3 protein: CASSDPFSGGSYNEQFF. Written as DNA, the CDR3 is TGTGCCAGCAGCGACCCCTTTAGCGGGGGATCCTACAATGAGCAGTTCTTC.

A note on this clone: One junction end does not reproduce the germline sequence, and a read error may be involved. The chain employs TRBV11-2 and TRBJ2-6; possibly TRBD1 for D (5 bases). The CDR3 has 15 residues. Germline loops: CDR1 SGHAT, CDR2 FQNNGV. CDR3 in amino acids: CASSLDRAGANVLTF. CDR3 in DNA: TGTGCCAGCAGCCTAGACAGAGCTGGGGCCAACGTCCTGACTTTC.

This sequence joins TRBV19 and TRBJ2-7; no firm D call. The germline V and J ends were trimmed by 1 base and 5 bases, with 9 bases remaining between them. Germline-derived CDR1 and CDR2 are LNHDA and SQIVND (reference sequence). The CDR3 loop spans 13 amino acids. CDR3 in DNA: TGTGCCAGTAGTATAGCCCTCCGGGACGAGCAGTACTTC. Translating gives CASSIALRDEQYF.

This clone occurred once. The chain recombines TRBV27 with TRBJ2-3, with D tentatively TRBD1 (6 bases). The germline gives CDR1 MNHEY, CDR2 SMNVEV (reference sequence). The CDR3 extends over 14 amino acids. Trimming stripped 4 bases from V and 4 bases from J, with 12 bases between. The CDR3 spells CASSSPYRADTQYF. DNA of the CDR3: TGTGCCAGCAGTTCGCCGTACAGGGCAGATACGCAGTATTTT.

This rearrangement joins TRBV9 to TRBJ2-7; 7 nucleotides match TRBD2. CDR1 SGDLS and CDR2 YYNGEE come from the germline V gene. The CDR3 has 14 amino acids. The junction had 7 bases not matched to a gene; V was cut back by 2 bases and J by 5 bases. This chain's CDR3 is CASSVTGAGNEQYF. The CDR3 bases are TGTGCCAGCAGCGTTACCGGAGCGGGAAACGAGCAGTACTTC.

This sequence joins TRBV4-3 and TRBJ1-2; D not resolved. This CDR3 region has 14 residues. Trimming removed 1 base at V and 3 bases at J, with 9 bases between. Germline V gene lookup returns CDR1 LGHNA and CDR2 YSLEER. The CDR3 spells CASSQVKGHYGYTF. The CDR3, as DNA: TGCGCCAGCAGCCAAGTTAAAGGGCACTATGGCTACACCTTC.